Sequencing of this TCR beta chain was carried out in a study of shared clonotypes between healthy human individuals. Study information: Serving as donors were a couple of women and a few men, whose ages spanned 18 to 49. Per donor, CD8 memory used one plate, CD8 naive used two, CD4 memory used three and CD4 naive used three.

General study points: Blood was the sole source, and tissue repertoires probably differ.

Trimming cost V 1 base and J 4 bases, with 10 bases left between them. The CDR3 extends over 14 amino acids. CDR1 is MDHEN and CDR2 is SYDVKM in the germline V gene. Researchers partitioned CD4+ cells into CD45RA+ naive and CD45RA-negative memory subsets. Using immunoSEQ multiplex PCR, the repertoire was profiled, and TCRdb retains in-frame clones only, with some absent. The sample includes approximately 2.1 million clones, over 90% seen only once; the top ten take 0.35% to 0.45%. With regard to this clone: The antigen is undetermined.

This receptor was obtained from a man between 18 and 29 years old in good health. Some clones in this sample may be carry-over from other donors' samples. J is TRBJ1-1 and V is TRBV28; tentative D call: TRBD1 (6 bases). The sequenced sample was naive CD4+ T cells from PBMCs. Stated subset: CD45RA+ positively selected. CDR3 residues: CASSLSGAVTEAFF. CDR3 DNA sequence: TGTGCCAGCAGTTTATCGGGGGCGGTCACTGAAGCTTTCTTT.